The 30 T cell receptor beta chains given below trace back to one sample, sequenced in a study of T cell changes during pregnancy in multiple sclerosis. The repertoire was sequenced with immunoSEQ multiplex PCR; TCRdb's copy has only in-frame clones and lacks some. The data contain approximately 130,000 clones, around 97% of them singletons. The sequencing here drew on peripheral blood, taken after pregnancy. These receptors were collected from a female donor with multiple sclerosis, enrolled in a pregnancy study.

The chain employs TRBV4-1 and TRBJ1-5; TRBD1 might be the D (5 bases). CDR1 and CDR2 from the germline V gene are MGHRA and YSYEKL. CDR3 length equals 15 residues. With 1 base removed from V and 4 bases from J, the gap between germline ends came to 11 bases. CDR3 DNA sequence: TGCGCCAGCAGCCAAGGAGTGGGGGGAAATCAGCCCCAGCATTTT. Translation gives CASSQGVGGNQPQHF.

This chain links TRBV7-6 with TRBJ1-3; TRBD1 matches at 9 bases. Germline V gene sequence: CDR1 SGHVS, CDR2 FNYEAQ. CDR3 size: 18 residues. With V trimmed by 5 bases and J by 4 bases, 15 bases remained unmatched. In DNA form, the CDR3 reads TGTGCCAGCAGCATACTTTCCCAAGGGACAGGGCCCGGAAACACCATATATTTT. It translates to CASSILSQGTGPGNTIYF.

The chain is built from TRBV9 and TRBJ1-2; D is unresolved. Per the germline V gene, CDR1 is SGDLS and CDR2 is YYNGEE. The CDR3 covers 13 residues. V was pared by 3 bases and J by 8 bases, with 14 bases between. The CDR3, as DNA: TGTGCCAGCAGCGGAGGAGGAGTTCGAGGCTACACCTTC. It translates to CASSGGGVRGYTF.

This rearrangement joins TRBV5-1 to TRBJ1-6, with D perhaps matching TRBD1 (5 bases). The V gene lost 0 bases and the J gene lost 10 bases, with 11 bases spanning the gap. Germline V gene lookup returns CDR1 SGHRS and CDR2 YFSETQ. The CDR3 totals 14 residues. The CDR3 loop is CASSLEGARSPLHF. CDR3 DNA: TGCGCCAGCAGCTTGGAAGGGGCTAGGTCACCCCTCCACTTT.

CDR3 protein: CASSAPRDYLYNEQFF. Here the CDR3 DNA reads TGTGCCAGTAGCGCTCCCCGGGACTACCTATACAATGAGCAGTTCTTC. The gene calls are TRBV19 and TRBJ2-1; 7 nucleotides agree with TRBD2. Trimming at V came to 6 bases and at J to 4 bases, leaving 12 bases not matched to a gene. CDR1 is LNHDA and CDR2 is SQIVND in the germline V gene (reference sequence). The CDR3 is 16 residues long.

V and J are TRBV19 and TRBJ2-7; D might be TRBD1 (5 bases). Trimming left V 3 bases short and J 4 bases short, with 10 bases between. The CDR3 covers 13 residues. Looked up from germline, CDR1 is LNHDA and CDR2 is SQIVND (reference sequence). The CDR3 coding sequence is TGTGCCAGTAGTATCGCCCAGGGTTACGAGCAGTACTTC. Protein: CASSIAQGYEQYF.

The chain links TRBV9 to TRBJ2-3, with TRBD2 matching over 9 bases. The CDR3 spans 16 residues. CDR1 SGDLS and CDR2 YYNGEE come from the germline V gene. The V gene end was trimmed by 1 base and the J gene end by 3 bases; junction bases not matched to a gene: 6. CDR3 DNA sequence: TGTGCCAGCAGCGTAAGTAGCGGGAGAAGAACAGATACGCAGTATTTT. Protein sequence: CASSVSSGRRTDTQYF.

This clone was observed once. This sequence joins TRBV10-3 and TRBJ2-1; D not certain. Per germline, CDR1 ENHRY and CDR2 SYGVKD. The CDR3 is made up of 11 amino acids. V was pared by 5 bases and J by 6 bases, with 5 bases between. CDR3 sequence (DNA): TGTGCCATCAGTAATCTCAATGAGCAGTTCTTC. Residues: CAISNLNEQFF.

The chain combines TRBV27 with TRBJ2-1; 13 positions match TRBD2. J gave up 9 bases and V 4 bases, and 6 bases lay outside the gene matches. The CDR3 has 15 residues. CDR1 is MNHEY and CDR2 is SMNVEV in the germline V gene (reference sequence). The CDR3 region is CASSSSGTSGVEQFF. The CDR3 DNA is TGTGCCAGCAGTTCATCCGGGACTAGCGGGGTTGAGCAGTTCTTC.

The J gene is TRBJ2-4, the V gene TRBV6-5, with TRBD1 matching over 8 bases. This CDR3 is 14 amino acids long. The ends lost 5 bases at V and 3 bases at J; junction bases unmatched: 3. Germline lookup yields CDR1 MNHEY and CDR2 SVGAGI. The CDR3 coding sequence is TGTGCCAGCAGTCCGGACAGGGTCAAAAACATTCAGTACTTC. Its protein is CASSPDRVKNIQYF.

V is TRBV6-6 and J is TRBJ2-2; TRBD1 matches at 10 bases. The CDR3 runs 14 residues. The germline gives CDR1 MNHNY, CDR2 SVGAGI (reference sequence). V was pared by 6 bases and J by 8 bases, with 6 bases of the junction left unmatched. The CDR3 DNA reads TGTGCCAGCAGCAGACAGGGGGCAACGGGGGAGCTGTTTTTT. This translates into CASSRQGATGELFF.

The chain couples TRBV27 to TRBJ1-1; 9 bases agree with TRBD1. V was pared by 5 bases and J by 1 base, with 2 bases of the junction left unmatched. This CDR3 has 14 amino acids. Germline loops: CDR1 MNHEY, CDR2 SMNVEV (reference sequence). CDR3 amino acids: CASSLQGANTEAFF. The CDR3, as DNA: TGTGCCAGCAGTCTACAGGGGGCGAACACTGAAGCTTTCTTT.

The chain carries TRBV7-2 and TRBJ2-3; TRBD1 matches 7 bases. Germline assignment: CDR1 SGHTA and CDR2 FQGNSA. V shed 6 bases, J shed 4 bases, and the junction held 7 bases outside the gene matches. The CDR3 is 14 residues long. CDR3 residues: CASRATGYPDTQYF. CDR3 nucleotides: TGTGCCAGCAGAGCGACAGGGTATCCAGATACGCAGTATTTT.

The chain uses TRBV11-1 and TRBJ1-1; a weak D match, TRBD1 (5 bases). The ends were cut back, 3 bases at V and 11 bases at J, with 13 bases in the middle. This CDR3 is 12 amino acids long. CDR1 is SGHAT and CDR2 is FQDESV in the germline V gene (reference sequence). CDR3 sequence (DNA): TGTGCCAGCAGCTTCTCTAGGGGTTTGGCTTTCTTT. Protein: CASSFSRGLAFF. The whole variable domain, remainder taken from reference TRBV11-1 and TRBJ1-1, is EAEVAQSPRYKITEKSQAVAFWCDPISGHATLYWYRQILGQGPELLVQFQDESVVDDSQLPKDRFSAERLKGVDSTLKIQPAELGDSAMYLCASSFSRGLAFFGQGTRLTVV.

The rearrangement uses TRBV6-5 and TRBJ1-5; D not resolved. The CDR3 contains 13 residues. Germline CDR1 and CDR2: MNHEY and SVGAGI. Trimming removed 6 bases at V and 0 bases at J, with 6 bases between. As DNA, the CDR3 is TGTGCCAGCAGCAGTTATAGCAATCAGCCCCAGCATTTT. Its translation: CASSSYSNQPQHF.

V gene TRBV6-6 combines with J gene TRBJ1-5, with 10 bases lining up with TRBD1. The V and J ends lost 5 bases and 1 base, in that order; junction bases with no gene match: 2. The germline CDR1 and CDR2 sequences are MNHNY and SVGAGI (reference sequence). The CDR3 has 15 residues. The CDR3 sequence: CASSPGQGSNQPQHF. The CDR3 coding sequence is TGTGCCAGCAGTCCGGGACAGGGGAGCAATCAGCCCCAGCATTTT.

The rearrangement uses TRBV7-8 and TRBJ2-7, with 7 bases matching TRBD1. The V and J ends lost 8 bases and 5 bases, in that order; junction bases with no gene match: 6. This CDR3 region has 12 residues. Germline V lookup: CDR1 SGHVS, CDR2 FQNEAQ. The CDR3 spells CASRRGPHEQYF. The CDR3, as DNA: TGTGCCAGCCGTAGGGGGCCCCACGAGCAGTACTTC.

This chain joins TRBV7-9 and TRBJ2-5; no firm D call. The CDR3 length is 14 residues. Germline V lookup: CDR1 SEHNR, CDR2 FQNEAQ (reference sequence). The V end was cut by 2 bases, the J end by 1 base, with 8 bases between. The CDR3 sequence is CASSLLDTQETQYF. In DNA form, the CDR3 reads TGTGCCAGCAGCTTATTAGACACCCAAGAGACCCAGTACTTC. Full variable domain (missing parts from reference TRBV7-9 and TRBJ2-5): DTGVSQNPRHKITKRGQNVTFRCDPISEHNRLYWYRQTLGQGPEFLTYFQNEAQLEKSRLLSDRFSAERPKGSFSTLEIQRTEQGDSAMYLCASSLLDTQETQYFGPGTRLLVL.

V and J are TRBV7-8 and TRBJ2-7; weak D call: TRBD2 (6 bases). V lost 0 bases, J lost 5 bases, and 11 bases lay in between. CDR1 SGHVS and CDR2 FQNEAQ come from the germline V gene. The CDR3 is 14 residues long. Written as DNA, the CDR3 is TGTGCCAGCAGCTTAGCGTCGGGAGTCGACGAGCAGTACTTC. Protein sequence: CASSLASGVDEQYF. Full variable domain (remainder filled in from reference TRBV7-8 and TRBJ2-7): GAGVSQSPRYKVAKRGQDVALRCDPISGHVSLFWYQQALGQGPEFLTYFQNEAQLDKSGLPSDRFFAERPEGSVSTLKIQRTQQEDSAVYLCASSLASGVDEQYFGPGTRLTVT.

The CDR3 reads CASSVRGPGTDNEQFF. The DNA for the CDR3 is TGTGCCAGCAGCGTACGGGGTCCTGGGACAGACAATGAGCAGTTCTTC. This chain links TRBV7-2 with TRBJ2-1, with 7 bases fitting TRBD1. The CDR3 consists of 16 residues. Trimming at V came to 5 bases and at J to 5 bases, leaving 12 bases not matched to a gene. CDR1 SGHTA and CDR2 FQGNSA come from the germline V gene.

This chain uses TRBV28 with TRBJ2-7; 7 bases agree with TRBD1. The CDR3 consists of 16 residues. The germline CDR1 and CDR2 sequences are MDHEN and SYDVKM. V was pared by 2 bases and J by 4 bases, with 11 bases of the junction left unmatched. In nucleotides, the CDR3 is TGTGCCAGCAGTTTAGAAACAGGGGACCCATCTTACGAGCAGTACTTC. It encodes CASSLETGDPSYEQYF.

This sequence joins TRBV5-1 and TRBJ2-1; 10 nucleotides align to TRBD2. The germline CDR1 and CDR2 sequences are SGHRS and YFSETQ. The CDR3 contains 17 residues. V shed 0 bases, J shed 3 bases, and the junction held 6 bases outside the gene matches. The CDR3 here is CASSLEPSGSFYNEQFF. The DNA of the CDR3 is TGCGCCAGCAGCTTGGAGCCTAGCGGGAGTTTCTACAATGAGCAGTTCTTC.

The chain couples TRBV30 to TRBJ2-1; 7 positions agree with TRBD2. V dropped 5 bases and J dropped 3; count of bases not matched to a gene: 4. The CDR3 totals 13 residues. Germline values: CDR1 GTSNPN, CDR2 SVGIG (reference sequence). The CDR3 region is CAWEGGSYNEQFF. The CDR3 DNA reads TGTGCCTGGGAAGGCGGGAGCTACAATGAGCAGTTCTTC.

The rearrangement joins TRBV19 to TRBJ2-7; D remains unclear. The germline V and J ends were trimmed by 5 bases and 5 bases, with 13 bases remaining between them. Per germline, CDR1 LNHDA and CDR2 SQIVND (reference sequence). The CDR3 contains 13 residues. CDR3 bases: TGTGCCAGTAGTGCTGCTCGACACCACGAGCAGTACTTC. Its translation: CASSAARHHEQYF.

The V call is TRBV27, the J call TRBJ1-5, with TRBD1 matching 10 bases. Germline V lookup: CDR1 MNHEY, CDR2 SMNVEV (reference sequence). This CDR3 contains 17 residues. V lost 2 bases and J lost 1; bases outside the gene matches: 5. CDR3 residues: CASSLARGQGSNQPQHF. The DNA for the CDR3 is TGTGCCAGCAGTTTAGCACGGGGACAGGGGAGCAATCAGCCCCAGCATTTT.

Concerning this clone itself: The sample contains more than one DNA sequence encoding this CDR3. The genes are TRBV13 and TRBJ1-2; a possible D gene is TRBD1 (6 bases). Trimming pared 2 bases from V and 4 bases from J, leaving 11 bases between. CDR3 size: 14 residues. Looked up from germline, CDR1 is PRHDT and CDR2 is FYEKMQ (reference sequence). The CDR3 here is CASSLSGGSYGYTF. CDR3 bases: TGTGCCAGCAGCTTATCGGGGGGCAGCTATGGCTACACCTTC.

The rearrangement links TRBV28 to TRBJ1-5; TRBD1 aligns across 9 bases. Germline V gives CDR1 MDHEN, CDR2 SYDVKM. V was clipped by 4 bases and J by 7 bases; unmatched bases: 2. The CDR3 extends over 13 amino acids. CDR3 protein: CASSWTGAQPQHF. The DNA for the CDR3 is TGTGCCAGCAGTTGGACAGGGGCCCAGCCCCAGCATTTT.

This CDR3 reads CASSLAATNEQFF. The CDR3 region has the DNA TGTGCCAGCAGCCTCGCTGCAACTAATGAGCAGTTCTTC. The chain has TRBV27 and TRBJ2-1; D not certain. V was trimmed by 6 bases and J by 7 bases, leaving 13 bases between them. The CDR3 sequence is 13 residues long. Germline V CDR1 and CDR2: MNHEY, SMNVEV (reference sequence).

This clone was observed once. This sequence joins TRBV28 and TRBJ2-7; 7 bases align to TRBD1. The CDR3 length is 14 residues. Looked up from germline, CDR1 is MDHEN and CDR2 is SYDVKM. Germline trimming cut 3 bases from V and 3 bases from J; bases unmatched to any gene: 5. The CDR3 here is CASSLMTGNYEQYF. The CDR3 DNA sequence: TGTGCCAGCAGTTTGATGACAGGGAACTACGAGCAGTACTTC.

The chain employs TRBV6-1 and TRBJ1-2; 8 positions agree with TRBD1. This CDR3 is 15 amino acids long. The trim removed 5 bases at V and 5 bases at J, leaving 10 bases unmatched. Germline V gene lookup returns CDR1 MNHNS and CDR2 SASEGT. The CDR3 nucleotides are TGTGCCAGCAGTCTTTCGGACAGGGTTCCGTATGGCTACACCTTC. Translating gives CASSLSDRVPYGYTF.